This note documents a single T cell receptor beta chain sequence. Its antigen target is currently unknown. Base qualities were left out, and no much larger clone turns up one base away. The CDR3 holds 16 amino acids from the cysteine to the phenylalanine. The DNA shown is the 48-base CDR3, in frame from base 1. Germline trimming amounts to 5 bases on V and 3 bases on J, with 12 as the count of junction bases outside the gene matches. Via the germline V gene, CDR1 is SGHTA and CDR2 FQGNSA. The label giving this sample's time point can be read as: baseline before first vaccination. Samples from vaccinated people were obtained from the UK trials COV001 and COV002, which included a single-blind randomized controlled phase 2/3 trial of AZD1222 (ChAdOx1 nCoV-19) in healthy adults. For TCRbeta chain sequencing, PBMC samples were collected from trial participants at day 0 and at day 28 after the second dose.

These data belong to a study of T cell responses to AZD1222 COVID-19 vaccine (dated by TCRdb to about 2021). Broadly, across the study: AZD1222 recipients whose second dose came at about 4 weeks and those whose second dose came at about 12 weeks were combined into one group, since spike-specific TCR depth and breadth did not differ between the two schedules. Trial participants were enrolled into age subgroups of 18-55, 56-69 and 70-plus years, which contained 148, 28 and 57 TCR-sequenced participants, respectively. TCR sequencing was performed for some 250 trial participants, of whom about 200 were given two doses of AZD1222 and around 26 were given two doses of MenACWY control vaccine.

The research as a whole found: CD4 TCRs associated with the vaccine covered the entire spike protein, and the dominant responses were in regions 160-218 and 743-854. In the small 56-69-year group, the increase in depth fell short of significance, most likely because of low power. Because no samples from the day 14 peak response were available, repertoires could be characterized only after the peak T cell response. A significant rise in spike-specific TCR breadth and depth was observed after two AZD1222 doses relative to day 0 and relative to MenACWY recipients. Participants were mostly white British, with more females than males. The authors suggested clonal diversity may have been underestimated. Reportedly, almost half of the unique spike-specific TCRs recognized epitopes lying outside the regions that are mutated in the B.1.351 and B.1.1.7 variants. Conclusions about previously exposed vaccinees are limited because only six or seven AZD1222 recipients were SARS-CoV-2 seropositive at baseline.

The CDR3 regions of human TCRbeta chains were analyzed by immunosequencing. Turning to the authors' computational methods: Repertoire TCRs were checked for matches against a reference library of SARS-CoV-2-specific TCRs that had been generated using the MIRA antigen-specificity platform. Breadth was defined as the fraction of unique TCRs that were SARS-CoV-2-associated, and depth was defined as the fraction of total T cells that were SARS-CoV-2-associated. Each spike-specific TCR was assigned to its reactive spike region and to a CD4 or CD8 class using the MIRA data. Log10-transformed breadth and depth values were compared by one-way ANOVA with Sidak's multiple comparisons tests. TCRdb provides this immuneACCESS table in a form limited to in-frame rearrangements. Some clones are lacking; in checked studies, under half of them reflect an unresolved V gene, and why the rest are absent is not known. That table furnishes V, J and clone size, whereas the DNA furnished D and trimming. This sample holds 130,000 or so clones; approximately 88% were observed only once. The ten largest clones add up to under 3.5% of the sample.

Material: peripheral blood, obtained on day 0 of AZD1222 vaccination. This sequence was found in an adult in good health. The chain is assembled from TRBV7-2 and TRBJ2-7, and 8 junction bases match TRBD2. The DNA sequence is given as TGTGCCAGCAGCCCTGGGGTGTGGGCGGGGGGCTACGAGCAGTACTTC. It specifies CASSPGVWAGGYEQYF.